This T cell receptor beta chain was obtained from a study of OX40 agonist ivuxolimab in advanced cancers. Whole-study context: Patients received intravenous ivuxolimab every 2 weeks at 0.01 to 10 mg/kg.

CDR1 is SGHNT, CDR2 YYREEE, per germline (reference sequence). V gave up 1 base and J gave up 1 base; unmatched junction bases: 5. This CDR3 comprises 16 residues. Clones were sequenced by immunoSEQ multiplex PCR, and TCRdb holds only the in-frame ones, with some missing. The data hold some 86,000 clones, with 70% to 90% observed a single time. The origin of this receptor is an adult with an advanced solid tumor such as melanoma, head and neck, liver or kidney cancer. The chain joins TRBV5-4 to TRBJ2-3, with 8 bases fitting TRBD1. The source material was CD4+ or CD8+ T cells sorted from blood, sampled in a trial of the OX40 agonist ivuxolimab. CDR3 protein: CASSLSPGGRTDTQYF. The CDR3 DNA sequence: TGTGCCAGCAGCTTGTCGCCAGGGGGCCGCACAGATACGCAGTATTTT.